This TCR beta chain was found in a study of regulatory T cells in long-lasting Graves disease. As for this clonotype: Its antigen is not known. Sequence at one end of the junction differs from germline and may be a read error.

The study, taken as a whole, reports: Persistent disease preferred TRBV28, TRBJ1-2 and TRBJ2-5.

CDR3 length equals 14 residues. Per germline, CDR1 SGHRS and CDR2 YFSETQ. Specified time point: persistent/refractory GD, antithyroid drugs over 5 years with positive TRAb. The TCR library used RNA extracted from PBMCs. CDR3-region Arm-PCR and iRepertoire HTBI primers produced the TCR beta libraries. TCRdb processed the multiplex PCR reads anew with MiXCR; each CDR3 protein has one entry. The sample includes about 470,000 distinct CDR3 sequences, less than 25% of them seen just once. V gene TRBV5-1 combines with J gene TRBJ2-7, with TRBD2 matching 7 bases. This TCR came from a female donor with Graves disease. The sequences come from peripheral blood mononuclear cells (PBMCs), collected when the disease was refractory, from a patient treated with antithyroid drugs. CDR3 residues: CAGSLAGGTYEQYF. CDR3 DNA: TGCGCCGGCAGCTTGGCCGGGGGGACCTACGAGCAGTACTTC.